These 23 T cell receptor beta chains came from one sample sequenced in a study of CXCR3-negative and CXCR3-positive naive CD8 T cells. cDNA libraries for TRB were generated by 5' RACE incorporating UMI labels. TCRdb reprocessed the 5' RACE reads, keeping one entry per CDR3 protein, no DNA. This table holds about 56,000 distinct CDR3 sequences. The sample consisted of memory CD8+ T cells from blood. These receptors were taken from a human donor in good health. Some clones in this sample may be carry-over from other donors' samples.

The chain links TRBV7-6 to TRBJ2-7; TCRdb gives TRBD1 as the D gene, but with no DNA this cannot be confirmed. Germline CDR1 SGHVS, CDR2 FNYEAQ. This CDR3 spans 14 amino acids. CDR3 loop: CASSQGHFSYEQYF.

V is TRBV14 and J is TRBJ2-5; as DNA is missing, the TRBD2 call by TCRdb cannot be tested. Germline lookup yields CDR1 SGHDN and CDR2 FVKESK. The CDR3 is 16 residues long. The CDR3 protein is CASSQDSLAGLETQYF.

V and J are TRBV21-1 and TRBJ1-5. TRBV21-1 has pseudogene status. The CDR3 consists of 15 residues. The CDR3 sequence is CASSKGAEVNQPQHF.

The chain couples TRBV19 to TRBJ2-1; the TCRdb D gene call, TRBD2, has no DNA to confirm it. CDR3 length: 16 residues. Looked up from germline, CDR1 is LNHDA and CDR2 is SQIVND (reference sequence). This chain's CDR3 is CASSITAGGSYNEQFF.

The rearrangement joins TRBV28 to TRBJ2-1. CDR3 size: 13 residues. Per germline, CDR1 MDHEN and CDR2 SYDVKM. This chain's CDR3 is CASSHDIDDEQFF.

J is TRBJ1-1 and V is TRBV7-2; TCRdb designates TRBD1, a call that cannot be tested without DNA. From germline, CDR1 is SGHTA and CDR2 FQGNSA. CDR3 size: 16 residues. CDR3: CASSYTGQGLGTEAFF.

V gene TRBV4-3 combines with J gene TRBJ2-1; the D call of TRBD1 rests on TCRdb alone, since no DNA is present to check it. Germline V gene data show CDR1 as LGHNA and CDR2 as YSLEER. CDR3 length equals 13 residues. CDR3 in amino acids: CASSRGGYNEQFF.

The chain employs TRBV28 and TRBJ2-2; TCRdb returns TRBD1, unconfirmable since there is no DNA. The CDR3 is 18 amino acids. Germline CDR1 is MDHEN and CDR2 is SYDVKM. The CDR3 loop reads CASSAGGYPPTNTGELFF. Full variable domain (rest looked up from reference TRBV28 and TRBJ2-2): DVKVTQSSRYLVKRTGEKVFLECVQDMDHENMFWYRQDPGLGLRLIYFSYDVKMKEKGDIPEGYSVSREKKERFSLILESASTNQTSMYLCASSAGGYPPTNTGELFFGEGSRLTVL.

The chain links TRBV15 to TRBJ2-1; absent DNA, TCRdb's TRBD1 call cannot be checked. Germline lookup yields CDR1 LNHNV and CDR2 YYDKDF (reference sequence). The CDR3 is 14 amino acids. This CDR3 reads CATSGPLGGDEQFF.

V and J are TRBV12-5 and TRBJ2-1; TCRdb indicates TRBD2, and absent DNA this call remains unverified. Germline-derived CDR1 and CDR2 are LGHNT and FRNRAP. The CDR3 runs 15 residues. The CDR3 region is CASGERGATYNEQFF.

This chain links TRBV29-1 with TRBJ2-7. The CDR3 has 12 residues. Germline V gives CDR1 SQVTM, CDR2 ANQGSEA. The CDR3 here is CSVEVRSYEQYF.

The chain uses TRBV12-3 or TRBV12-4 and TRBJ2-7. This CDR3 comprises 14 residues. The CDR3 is CASSLTDRSYEQYF.

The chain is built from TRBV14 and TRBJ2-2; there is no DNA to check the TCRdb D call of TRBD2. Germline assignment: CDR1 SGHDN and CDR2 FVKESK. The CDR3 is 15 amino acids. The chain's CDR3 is CASSQGLADTGELFF.

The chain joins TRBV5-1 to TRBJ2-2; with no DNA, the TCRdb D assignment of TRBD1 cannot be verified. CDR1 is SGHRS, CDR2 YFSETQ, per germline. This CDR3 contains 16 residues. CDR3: CASSPRDRGNTGELFF.

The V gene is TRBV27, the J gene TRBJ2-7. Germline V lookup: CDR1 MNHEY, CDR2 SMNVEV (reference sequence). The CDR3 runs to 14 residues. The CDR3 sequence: CASSLVGTDYEQYF.

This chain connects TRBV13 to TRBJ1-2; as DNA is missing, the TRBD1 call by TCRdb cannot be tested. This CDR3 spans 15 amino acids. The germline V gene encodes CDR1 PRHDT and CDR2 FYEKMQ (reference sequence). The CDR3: CASSSRVGSNYGYTF.

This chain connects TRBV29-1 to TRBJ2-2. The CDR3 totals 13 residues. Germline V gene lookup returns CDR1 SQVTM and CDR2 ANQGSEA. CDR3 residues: CSVGLFHTRELFF.

CDR3 sequence reads: CASNLPSGRDTEAFF. The genes are TRBV7-9 and TRBJ1-1; TCRdb designates TRBD1, a call that cannot be tested without DNA. This CDR3 is 15 amino acids long. Germline V gene lookup returns CDR1 SEHNR and CDR2 FQNEAQ (reference sequence).

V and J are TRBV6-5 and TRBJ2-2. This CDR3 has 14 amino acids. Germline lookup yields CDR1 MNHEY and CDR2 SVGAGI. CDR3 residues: CASSYSRFAGELFF.

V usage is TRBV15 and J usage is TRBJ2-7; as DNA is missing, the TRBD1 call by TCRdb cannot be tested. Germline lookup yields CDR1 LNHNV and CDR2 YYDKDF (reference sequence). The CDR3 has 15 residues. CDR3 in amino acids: CATSSEGGTPYEQYF. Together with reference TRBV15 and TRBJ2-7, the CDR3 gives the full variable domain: DAMVIQNPRYQVTQFGKPVTLSCSQTLNHNVMYWYQQKSSQAPKLLFHYYDKDFNNEADTPDNFQSRRPNTSFCFLDIRSPGLGDTAMYLCATSSEGGTPYEQYFGPGTRLTVT.

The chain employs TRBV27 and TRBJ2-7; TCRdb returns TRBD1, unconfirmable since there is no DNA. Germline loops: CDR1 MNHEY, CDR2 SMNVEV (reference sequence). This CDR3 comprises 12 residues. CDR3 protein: CASSYRDAEQYF.

CDR3 sequence reads: CASSSNTFASYEQYF. The chain is built from TRBV7-9 and TRBJ2-7. CDR3 length equals 15 residues. In germline, CDR1 is SEHNR, CDR2 FQNEAQ (reference sequence).

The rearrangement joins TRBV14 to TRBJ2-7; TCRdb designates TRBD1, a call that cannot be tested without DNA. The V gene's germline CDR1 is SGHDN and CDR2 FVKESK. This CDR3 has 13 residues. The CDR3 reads CASGKQGTYEQYF.